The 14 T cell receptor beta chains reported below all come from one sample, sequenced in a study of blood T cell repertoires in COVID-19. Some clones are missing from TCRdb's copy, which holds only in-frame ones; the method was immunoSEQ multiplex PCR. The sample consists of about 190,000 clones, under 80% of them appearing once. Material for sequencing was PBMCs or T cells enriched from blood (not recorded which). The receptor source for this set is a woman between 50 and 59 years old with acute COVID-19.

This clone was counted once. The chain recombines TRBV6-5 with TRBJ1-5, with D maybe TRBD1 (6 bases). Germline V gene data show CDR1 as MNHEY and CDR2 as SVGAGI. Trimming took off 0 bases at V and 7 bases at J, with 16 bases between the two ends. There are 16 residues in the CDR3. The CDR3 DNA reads TGTGCCAGCAGTTACTCGTGGACAGCCGGGCCCCAGCCCCAGCATTTT. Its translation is CASSYSWTAGPQPQHF.

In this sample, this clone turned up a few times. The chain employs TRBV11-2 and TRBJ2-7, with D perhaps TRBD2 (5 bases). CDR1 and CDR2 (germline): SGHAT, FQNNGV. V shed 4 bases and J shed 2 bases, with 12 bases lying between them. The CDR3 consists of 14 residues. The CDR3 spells CASSSDGGTYEQYV. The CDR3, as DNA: TGTGCCAGCAGCTCGGACGGAGGCACCTACGAGCAGTACGTC.

CDR3 DNA: TGTGCCTGGGGGAGCAGGGGGCTACCTGGAAACACCATATATTTT. Translated: CAWGSRGLPGNTIYF. V and J are TRBV30 and TRBJ1-3, with 8 nucleotides matching TRBD1. The CDR3 is 15 amino acids. Trimming at V came to 5 bases and at J to 2 bases, leaving 8 bases not matched to a gene. The germline gives CDR1 GTSNPN, CDR2 SVGIG (reference sequence).

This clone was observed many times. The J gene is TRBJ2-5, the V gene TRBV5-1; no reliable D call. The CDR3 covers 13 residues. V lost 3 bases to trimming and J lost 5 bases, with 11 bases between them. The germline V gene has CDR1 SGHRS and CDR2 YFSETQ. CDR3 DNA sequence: TGCGCCAGCAGCTCGACAAACGCGGAGACCCAGTACTTC. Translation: CASSSTNAETQYF. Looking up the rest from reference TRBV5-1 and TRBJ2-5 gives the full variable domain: KAGVTQTPRYLIKTRGQQVTLSCSPISGHRSVSWYQQTPGQGLQFLFEYFSETQRNKGNFPGRFSGRQFSNSRSEMNVSTLELGDSALYLCASSSTNAETQYFGPGTRLLVL.

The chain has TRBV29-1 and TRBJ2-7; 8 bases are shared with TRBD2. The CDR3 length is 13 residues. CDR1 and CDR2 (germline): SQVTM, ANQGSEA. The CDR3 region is CSVRGGARSGPFV. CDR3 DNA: TGCAGCGTCCGGGGGGGGGCCCGGAGTGGCCCTTTCGTC.

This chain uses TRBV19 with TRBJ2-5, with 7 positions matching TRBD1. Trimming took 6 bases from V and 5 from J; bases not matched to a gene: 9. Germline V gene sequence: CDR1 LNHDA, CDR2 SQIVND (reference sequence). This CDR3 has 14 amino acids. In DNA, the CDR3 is TGTGCCAGTAGCCGTGACAGGGCTCGGGAGACCCAGTACTTC. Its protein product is CASSRDRARETQYF.

In nucleotides, the CDR3 is TGTGCCAGTGAACCAACAGGGGTTAGCTCTGGGGCCAACGTCCTGACTTTC. This sequence encodes CASEPTGVSSGANVLTF. The V call is TRBV19, the J call TRBJ2-6; 7 bases map to TRBD1. The CDR3 extends over 17 amino acids. Losses at the gene ends were 8 bases for V and 0 bases for J; bases not matched to a gene: 10. Germline values: CDR1 LNHDA, CDR2 SQIVND (reference sequence).

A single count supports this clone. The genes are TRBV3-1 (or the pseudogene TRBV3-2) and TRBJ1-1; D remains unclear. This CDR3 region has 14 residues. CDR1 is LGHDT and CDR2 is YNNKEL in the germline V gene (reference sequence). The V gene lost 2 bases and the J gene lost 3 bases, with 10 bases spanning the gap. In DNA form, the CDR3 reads TGTGCCAGCAGCCAACAAAACATTCACACTGAAGCTTTCTTT. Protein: CASSQQNIHTEAFF.

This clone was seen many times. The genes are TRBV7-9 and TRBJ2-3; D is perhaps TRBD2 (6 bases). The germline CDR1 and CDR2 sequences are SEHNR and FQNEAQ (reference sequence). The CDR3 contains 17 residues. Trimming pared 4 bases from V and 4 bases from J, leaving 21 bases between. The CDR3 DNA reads TGTGCCAGCAGCTCAAACCGGGACTTTCTATCCTCAGATACGCAGTATTTT. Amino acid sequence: CASSSNRDFLSSDTQYF.

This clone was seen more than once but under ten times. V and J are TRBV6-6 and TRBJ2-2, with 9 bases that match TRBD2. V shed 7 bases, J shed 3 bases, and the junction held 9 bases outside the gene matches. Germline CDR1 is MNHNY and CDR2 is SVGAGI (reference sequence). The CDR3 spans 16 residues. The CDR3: CASTLFRGGDTGELFF. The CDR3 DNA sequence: TGTGCCAGCACCCTTTTTCGCGGGGGGGACACCGGGGAGCTGTTTTTT.

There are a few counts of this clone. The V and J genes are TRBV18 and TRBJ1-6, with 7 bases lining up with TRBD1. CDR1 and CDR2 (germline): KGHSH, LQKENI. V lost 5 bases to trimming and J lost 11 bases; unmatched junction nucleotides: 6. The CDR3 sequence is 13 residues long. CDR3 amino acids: CASSTGQEAPLHF. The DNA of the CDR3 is TGTGCCAGCTCAACCGGACAGGAGGCACCCCTCCACTTT.

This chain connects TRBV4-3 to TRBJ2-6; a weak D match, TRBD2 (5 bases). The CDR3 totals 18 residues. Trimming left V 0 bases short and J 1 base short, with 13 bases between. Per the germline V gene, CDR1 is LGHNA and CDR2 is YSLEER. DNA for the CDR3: TGCGCCAGCAGCCAAGATGGGAGTGGTAGATCTGGGGCCAACGTCCTGACTTTC. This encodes CASSQDGSGRSGANVLTF.

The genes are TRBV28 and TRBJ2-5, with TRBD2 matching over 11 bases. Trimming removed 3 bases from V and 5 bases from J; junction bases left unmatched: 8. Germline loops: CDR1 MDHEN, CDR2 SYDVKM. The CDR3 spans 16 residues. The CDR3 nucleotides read TGTGCCAGCAGTTTCCTCCGACTAGCGGGGAGGGAGACCCAGTACTTC. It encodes CASSFLRLAGRETQYF.

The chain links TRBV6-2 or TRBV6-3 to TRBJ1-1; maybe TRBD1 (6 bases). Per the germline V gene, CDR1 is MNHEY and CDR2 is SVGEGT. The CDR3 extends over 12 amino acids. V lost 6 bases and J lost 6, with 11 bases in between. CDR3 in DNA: TGTGCCAGCAGCCCCAGGGGCGCTGAAGCTTTCTTT. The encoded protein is CASSPRGAEAFF.